This T cell receptor (beta chain) was retrieved from a study of PD-1 blockade in classical Hodgkin lymphoma. This CDR3 is 15 amino acids long. Germline CDR1 and CDR2: GTSNPN and SVGIG (reference sequence). V lost 1 base to trimming and J lost 3 bases; unmatched junction nucleotides: 6. Described time point: cycle 4 day 1 (C4D1), after 6 weeks of nivolumab. No patient escaped relapse after autologous stem cell transplantation, and brentuximab vedotin exposure varied. Measured with immunoSEQ multiplex PCR; TCRdb has only the in-frame clones, and not every one. The sample holds roughly 56,000 clones, about 90% seen once.

This clonotype was obtained from a human donor with classical Hodgkin lymphoma. The chain links TRBV30 to TRBJ1-5; 7 bases fit TRBD1. Sequencing used peripheral blood mononuclear cells (PBMCs), obtained before the fourth cycle of nivolumab. CDR3 nucleotide sequence: TGTGCCTGGAGTGGGCGACAGGGAGCCAATCAGCCCCAGCATTTT. As protein: CAWSGRQGANQPQHF.